This T cell receptor beta chain was recovered during a study of OX40 agonist ivuxolimab in advanced cancers. Study-wide context: One hepatocellular carcinoma and two cutaneous melanoma patients partially responded.

CDR3 length equals 14 residues. The germline V and J ends were trimmed by 3 bases and 5 bases, with 8 bases remaining between them. The germline V gene has CDR1 LNHDA and CDR2 SQIVND (reference sequence). Turning to this clone: Its antigen is currently unknown.

Measured with immunoSEQ multiplex PCR; TCRdb has only the in-frame clones, and not every one. The sample shows about 61,000 clones, 80% to 90% of them seen only once. Study-level results: Blood T cells, both CD4+ and CD8+, expanded clonally by week 6 at 0.1 to 3.0 mg/kg.

The sequence came from an adult with an advanced solid tumor such as melanoma, head and neck, liver or kidney cancer. This sequence joins TRBV19 and TRBJ1-6, with unresolved D. The input for sequencing was CD4+ or CD8+ T cells sorted from blood, taken in a trial of the OX40 agonist ivuxolimab. CDR3 loop: CASSIRPNNSPLHF. The CDR3 DNA follows: TGTGCCAGTAGTATCAGACCGAATAATTCACCCCTCCACTTT.